Sequencing of this T cell receptor (beta chain) was carried out in a study of blood T cell repertoires in COVID-19. Study background: PBMCs, B-cell-depleted T cells, or T cells were the source of the cDNA or gDNA that made up the material.

Clones were read by immunoSEQ multiplex PCR, and TCRdb kept only the in-frame ones, dropping some. The sample has 200,000 to 250,000 clones, about nine tenths seen once; the top ten hold approximately 1.7%. This CDR3 has 11 residues. The germline V gene encodes CDR1 LGHDT and CDR2 YNNKEL (reference sequence). V lost 5 bases and J lost 0, with 2 bases in between. Assignment of participants to cohorts was predicated upon participant-reported clinical history. Input material: PBMCs or T cells enriched from blood (not recorded which). The genes are TRBV3-1 (or the pseudogene TRBV3-2) and TRBJ2-7, with no clear D. The TCR was taken from a middle-aged man who had recovered from COVID-19. CDR3 in amino acids: CASSYSYEQYF. DNA for the CDR3: TGTGCCAGCAGCTACTCCTACGAGCAGTACTTC.